The 23 T cell receptor beta chains presented below share a single source sample, sequenced in a study of T cell responses to AZD1222 COVID-19 vaccine. Using immunoSEQ multiplex PCR, the repertoire was profiled, and TCRdb retains in-frame clones only, with some absent. The repertoire holds 150,000 to 200,000 clones, with roughly 92% as singletons. The sample consisted of peripheral blood, taken on day 0 of AZD1222 vaccination. The receptor source for this set is an adult in good health.

This chain uses TRBV7-2 with TRBJ1-1; D gene unclear. Germline-derived CDR1 and CDR2 are SGHTA and FQGNSA. The CDR3 contains 15 residues. Trimming took 0 bases from V and 0 from J, leaving 8 bases between them. Here the CDR3 reads CASSLAPGMNTEAFF. As DNA, the CDR3 is TGTGCCAGCAGCTTAGCCCCCGGGATGAACACTGAAGCTTTCTTT.

The chain couples TRBV6-2 or TRBV6-3 to TRBJ2-7; D might be TRBD1 (5 bases). The V end lost 2 bases, the J end lost 5 bases, and 28 bases lay between the germline ends. The CDR3 length is 19 residues. Germline loops: CDR1 MNHEY, CDR2 SVGEGT. CDR3 sequence reads: CASSYGAGSSGALRNEQYF. CDR3 DNA sequence: TGTGCCAGCAGTTACGGTGCAGGGTCTTCTGGGGCGCTGCGGAACGAGCAGTACTTC.

The V call is TRBV27, the J call TRBJ2-3; either TRBD1 or TRBD2 may fit D (5 bases each). This CDR3 has 15 residues. Trimming pared 6 bases from V and 0 bases from J, leaving 13 bases between. Germline loops: CDR1 MNHEY, CDR2 SMNVEV (reference sequence). The CDR3 sequence: CASSPGTSSTDTQYF. The CDR3 DNA sequence: TGTGCCAGCAGCCCAGGGACCTCTAGCACAGATACGCAGTATTTT.

V is TRBV3-1 (or the pseudogene TRBV3-2) and J is TRBJ1-2; D is unclear. Trimming pared 8 bases from V and 11 bases from J, leaving 12 bases between. The CDR3 sequence is 10 residues long. Germline V gene sequence: CDR1 LGHDT, CDR2 YNNKEL (reference sequence). CDR3 loop: CASGDRLYTF. In DNA form, the CDR3 reads TGTGCCAGCGGAGACCGATTATACACCTTC.

This clone was observed a few times. The chain joins TRBV5-1 to TRBJ1-2; 11 nucleotides match TRBD1. The V segment lost 3 bases and the J segment 10 bases; nucleotides outside the gene matches: 2. This CDR3 has 12 residues. Looked up from germline, CDR1 is SGHRS and CDR2 is YFSETQ. In DNA form, the CDR3 reads TGCGCCAGCAGCTATGGACAGGGGGCCTACACCTTC. Its protein product is CASSYGQGAYTF.

The chain carries TRBV5-1 and TRBJ1-1, with D perhaps TRBD1 (5 bases). V lost 4 bases, J lost 8 bases, and 12 bases lay in between. This CDR3 spans 12 amino acids. Germline values: CDR1 SGHRS, CDR2 YFSETQ. Written as DNA, the CDR3 is TGCGCCAGCAGCGAGCAGGGCCGAGAAGCTTTCTTT. Amino acids: CASSEQGREAFF. Using reference TRBV5-1 and TRBJ1-1 for the parts outside the CDR3, the full variable domain is KAGVTQTPRYLIKTRGQQVTLSCSPISGHRSVSWYQQTPGQGLQFLFEYFSETQRNKGNFPGRFSGRQFSNSRSEMNVSTLELGDSALYLCASSEQGREAFFGQGTRLTVV.

J is TRBJ2-5 and V is TRBV12-3 or TRBV12-4; D not certain. The CDR3 extends over 13 amino acids. V lost 1 base and J 2 bases, leaving 5 bases between the germline ends. The CDR3 DNA reads TGTGCCAGCAGTTTAGGGAGACAAGAGACCCAGTACTTC. It translates to CASSLGRQETQYF.

This clone was observed a single time. Sequence at one end of the junction differs from germline and may be a read error. The chain is built from TRBV6-5 and TRBJ2-7, with D perhaps TRBD1 (6 bases). Germline V lookup: CDR1 MNHEY, CDR2 SVGAGI. This CDR3 is 15 amino acids long. CDR3 DNA sequence: TGTGCCAGCGGGTATCTTGAGGGGGATCCCTCCGGGCGTTATTTC. Translation: CASGYLEGDPSGRYF.

The gene calls are TRBV3-1 (or the pseudogene TRBV3-2) and TRBJ1-2, with D possibly being TRBD1 (5 bases). Germline V lookup: CDR1 LGHDT, CDR2 YNNKEL (reference sequence). This CDR3 has 11 residues. The ends were cut back, 4 bases at V and 7 bases at J, with 7 bases in the middle. The CDR3 sequence: CASSRGGGYTF. Here the CDR3 DNA reads TGTGCCAGCAGCCGGGGCGGTGGCTACACCTTC.

A single count supports this clone. The junction shows a germline mismatch at one end, possibly a read error. V is TRBV29-1 and J is TRBJ2-7, with D hard to call. In germline, CDR1 is SQVTM, CDR2 ANQGSEA. The CDR3 totals 11 residues. The CDR3 sequence: CSAEQSYEQYF. DNA of the CDR3: TGCAGCGCTGAACAGAGCTACGAGCAGTACTTC.

This clone was recorded only once. The chain links TRBV11-2 to TRBJ2-7, with a tentative D call TRBD2 (5 bases). Germline lookup yields CDR1 SGHAT and CDR2 FQNNGV. The CDR3 totals 13 residues. Trimming removed 2 bases at V and 2 bases at J, with 7 bases between. The CDR3 DNA sequence: TGTGCCAGCAGCTTATCCGGGGCCTACGAGCAGTACTTC. Amino acid sequence: CASSLSGAYEQYF. The whole variable domain, remainder taken from reference TRBV11-2 and TRBJ2-7, is EAGVAQSPRYKIIEKRQSVAFWCNPISGHATLYWYQQILGQGPKLLIQFQNNGVVDDSQLPKDRFSAERLKGVDSTLKIQPAKLEDSAVYLCASSLSGAYEQYFGPGTRLTVT.

The J gene is TRBJ2-4, the V gene TRBV4-2; D is unclear. Germline V gene data show CDR1 as LGHNA and CDR2 as YNFKEQ. V lost 0 bases and J 0 bases, leaving 33 bases between the germline ends. The CDR3 loop spans 24 amino acids. The CDR3 sequence is CASSQDSGGLSKGWEDLAKNIQYF. The CDR3 nucleotides are TGTGCCAGCAGCCAAGATTCCGGTGGCTTGAGTAAGGGTTGGGAAGATCTAGCCAAAAACATTCAGTACTTC.

V is TRBV7-2 and J is TRBJ1-1; 7 nucleotides align to TRBD1. CDR1 SGHTA and CDR2 FQGNSA come from the germline V gene. This CDR3 has 14 amino acids. J was trimmed by 1 base and V by 5 bases; bases with no gene match: 4. CDR3 sequence (DNA): TGTGCCAGCAGCGAACAGGGGACGAACACTGAAGCTTTCTTT. Encoded protein: CASSEQGTNTEAFF.

This clone appeared once. The V gene is TRBV9, the J gene TRBJ1-2; D might be TRBD1 (6 bases). The CDR3 runs 13 residues. The V gene's germline CDR1 is SGDLS and CDR2 YYNGEE. Deletions cut 4 bases from V and 2 bases from J, with 9 bases between. The CDR3 DNA is TGTGCCAGCAGCACACAGGGAAACTATGGCTACACCTTC. As protein: CASSTQGNYGYTF.

The rearrangement links TRBV5-1 to TRBJ1-4; tentative D call: TRBD1 (6 bases). V was pared by 1 base and J by 3 bases, with 13 bases between. Germline V CDR1 and CDR2: SGHRS, YFSETQ. The CDR3 runs 16 residues. The CDR3 coding sequence is TGCGCCAGCAGCTTGTTCGGGGGCGCAGCTAATGAAAAACTGTTTTTT. This encodes CASSLFGGAANEKLFF.

This chain uses TRBV27 with TRBJ2-7, with a possible D match to TRBD1 (5 bases). Germline V gives CDR1 MNHEY, CDR2 SMNVEV (reference sequence). The CDR3 is 14 residues long. The germline V and J ends were trimmed by 0 bases and 3 bases, with 9 bases remaining between them. The CDR3 DNA sequence: TGTGCCAGCAGTTTATCTGGGGCCCTCTACGAGCAGTACTTC. Encoded protein: CASSLSGALYEQYF.

The chain is built from TRBV30 and TRBJ2-7, with D perhaps TRBD1 or TRBD2 (5 bases each). The germline gives CDR1 GTSNPN, CDR2 SVGIG (reference sequence). Between the trimmed V and J ends, which lost 6 bases and 6 bases, there was a span of 15 bases. This CDR3 contains 12 residues. The CDR3 sequence: CACNSGPGEQYF. CDR3 bases: TGTGCCTGCAACTCGGGGCCAGGCGAGCAGTACTTC.

The chain combines TRBV5-1 with TRBJ1-3; D not resolved. CDR1 SGHRS and CDR2 YFSETQ come from the germline V gene. The CDR3 consists of 17 residues. The V and J ends lost 4 bases and 2 bases respectively, with 19 bases between them. The CDR3 DNA is TGCGCCAGCAGCCGGAACGCGGAGGGTACAACTGGAAACACCATATATTTT. Translating it yields CASSRNAEGTTGNTIYF.

About this clone: One end of the junction is discordant with germline, which a read error may explain. This chain links TRBV19 with TRBJ2-1; D possibly matches TRBD1 or TRBD2 (5 bases each). Germline V gives CDR1 LNHDA, CDR2 SQIVND (reference sequence). The CDR3 consists of 15 residues. The CDR3 region is CVSKTGTGQYNEQFF. The DNA of the CDR3 is TGTGTCAGTAAGACCGGGACCGGACAATACAATGAGCAGTTCTTC.

This chain uses TRBV9 with TRBJ2-3; weak D call: TRBD2 (6 bases). CDR1 is SGDLS and CDR2 is YYNGEE in the germline V gene. V was cut by 7 bases and J by 2 bases, with 17 bases left in between. This CDR3 comprises 15 residues. CDR3 residues: CASGPGRDPTDTQYF. The CDR3 DNA follows: TGTGCCAGCGGGCCAGGGCGGGACCCCACAGATACGCAGTATTTT.

The rearrangement uses TRBV7-9 and TRBJ2-2; D not resolved. This CDR3 is 13 amino acids long. V was pared by 0 bases and J by 6 bases, with 5 bases between. Germline V lookup: CDR1 SEHNR, CDR2 FQNEAQ (reference sequence). CDR3 amino acids: CASSLAASGELFF. CDR3 in DNA: TGTGCCAGCAGCTTAGCGGCCTCCGGGGAGCTGTTTTTT. Filled out from reference TRBV7-9 and TRBJ2-2, the complete variable domain reads DTGVSQNPRHKITKRGQNVTFRCDPISEHNRLYWYRQTLGQGPEFLTYFQNEAQLEKSRLLSDRFSAERPKGSFSTLEIQRTEQGDSAMYLCASSLAASGELFFGEGSRLTVL.

The CDR3, as DNA: TGTGCCAGCAGCCCACCCCGGACAGGGTGGCAAGAGACCCAGTACTTC. Translated, it gives CASSPPRTGWQETQYF. The chain employs TRBV14 and TRBJ2-5; 8 bases line up with TRBD1. Unmatched junction bases numbered 9, after V lost 4 bases and J lost 2 bases. This CDR3 is 16 amino acids long. Germline V lookup: CDR1 SGHDN, CDR2 FVKESK.

This clone was seen a few times. This chain connects TRBV7-2 to TRBJ1-5, with D possibly TRBD1 on 5 matching bases. The V and J ends lost 1 base and 5 bases respectively, with 6 bases between them. Germline-derived CDR1 and CDR2 are SGHTA and FQGNSA. CDR3 length equals 13 residues. The CDR3 coding sequence is TGTGCCAGCAGCTTAGTGGGGGATCAGCCCCAGCATTTT. As protein: CASSLVGDQPQHF.